This T cell receptor beta chain emerged from a study of Ad26.COV2.S vaccination and SARS-CoV-2 variants. The treatment is: around 19 received Ad26.COV2.S at low or high dose, single or two shots; about five received placebo; per-sample allocation not given. Specimen acquisition occurred on day 63 following the initial vaccine or placebo injection. Vaccination used an Ad26 vector expressing Wuhan-strain SARS-CoV-2 spike. TCRdb's table, derived via immunoSEQ multiplex PCR, lists solely in-frame clones and lacks some. In the table there are about 410,000 clones, about 85% of which are singletons. The sequenced sample was peripheral blood, obtained in a trial of Ad26.COV2.S vaccine versus placebo. The TCR sequence derives from a person aged 18-60 years who received the Ad26.COV2.S COVID-19 vaccine or a placebo.

CDR3 region: CASSQALAYEQYF. Written as DNA, the CDR3 is TGTGCCAGCAGCCAAGCTCTAGCTTACGAGCAGTACTTC. This sequence joins TRBV3-1 (or the pseudogene TRBV3-2) and TRBJ2-7; D may be TRBD2 (5 bases). Per germline, CDR1 LGHDT and CDR2 YNNKEL (reference sequence). CDR3 size: 13 residues. V was cut by 1 base and J by 4 bases, with 8 bases left in between.